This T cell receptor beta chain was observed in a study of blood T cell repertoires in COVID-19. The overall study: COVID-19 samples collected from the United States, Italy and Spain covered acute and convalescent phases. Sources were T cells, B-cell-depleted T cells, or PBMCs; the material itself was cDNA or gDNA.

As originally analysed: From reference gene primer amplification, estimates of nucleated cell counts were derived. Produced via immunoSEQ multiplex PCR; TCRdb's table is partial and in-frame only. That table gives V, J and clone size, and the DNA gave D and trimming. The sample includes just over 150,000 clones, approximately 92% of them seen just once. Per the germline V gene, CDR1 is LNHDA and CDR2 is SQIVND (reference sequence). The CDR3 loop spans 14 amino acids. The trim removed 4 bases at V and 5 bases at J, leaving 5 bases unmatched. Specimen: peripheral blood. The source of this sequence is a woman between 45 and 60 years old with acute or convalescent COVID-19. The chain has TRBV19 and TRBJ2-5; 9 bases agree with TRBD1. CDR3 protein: CASSKGQGGETQYF. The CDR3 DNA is TGTGCCAGTAGTAAGGGACAGGGTGGGGAGACCCAGTACTTC.